The rows below give T cell receptor beta chains drawn from one sample of a study of brain T cells in children with intractable seizures. The method was immunoSEQ multiplex PCR; TCRdb's version includes in-frame clones alone and lacks a portion of them. The sample holds fewer than 150,000 clones; roughly 94% are singletons and the top ten take 3.5% to 4%. The specimen comprised peripheral blood, sampled at surgery. The receptor set was obtained from a boy in the first two years of life with hemimegalencephaly and intractable seizures. The CDR3 runs from the conserved cysteine through the conserved F or W. The D gene is left open where the match is weak. Size is omitted from some rows. Given values are once, few, many or a class for expanded clones.

D gene	V gene	clone size	J gene	CDR3 protein	CDR3 DNA
TRBD2	TRBV3-1/TRBV3-2	once	TRBJ2-1	CASSQDWLAGLEQFF	TGTGCCAGCAGCCAAGATTGGCTAGCGGGTCTGGAGCAGTTCTTC
-	TRBV19	once	TRBJ1-2	CASSLGDYGYTF	TGTGCCAGTAGTCTGGGGGACTATGGCTACACCTTC
-	TRBV6-1	-	TRBJ2-7	CASSEEKGGSEQYF	TGTGCCAGCAGTGAGGAGAAGGGTGGGTCCGAGCAGTACTTC
TRBD2	TRBV29-1	-	TRBJ2-1	CSVEFLAVTYNEQFF	TGCAGCGTTGAATTCCTAGCGGTAACCTACAATGAGCAGTTCTTC
-	TRBV30	-	TRBJ1-3	CASYRESGNTIYF	TGTGCCTCGTATCGGGAGTCCGGAAACACCATATATTTT
TRBD1	TRBV19	-	TRBJ1-2	CASVTGGHPAYGYTF	TGTGCCAGTGTTACAGGGGGCCACCCGGCCTATGGCTACACCTTC
-	TRBV2	-	TRBJ2-5	CASSEAPYPRAETQYF	TGTGCCAGCAGTGAAGCGCCCTACCCACGCGCCGAGACCCAGTACTTC
-	TRBV7-3	-	TRBJ1-6	CASSLRAGYNSPLHF	TGTGCCAGCAGCTTAAGGGCAGGGTATAATTCACCCCTCCACTTT
-	TRBV9	-	TRBJ2-1	CASSVEGTTYNEQFF	TGTGCCAGCAGCGTAGAGGGGACCACATACAATGAGCAGTTCTTC
-	TRBV18	-	TRBJ1-6	CASSPRGVPSFSGGGNSPLHF	TGTGCCAGCTCACCACGAGGAGTCCCGTCGTTTAGCGGGGGGGGGAATTCACCCCTCCACTTT
-	TRBV7-2	-	TRBJ2-7	CASSLRPSTQGEQYF	TGTGCCAGCAGTTTAAGGCCCTCTACGCAGGGCGAGCAGTACTTC
TRBD1	TRBV6-2/TRBV6-3	few	TRBJ1-5	CASSPSTGGYQPQHF	TGTGCCAGCAGTCCCTCGACAGGGGGCTATCAGCCCCAGCATTTT
TRBD2	TRBV7-6	-	TRBJ2-2	CASSLRLAGNTGELFF	TGTGCCAGCAGCTTGAGGCTAGCGGGAAACACCGGGGAGCTGTTTTTT
TRBD2	TRBV11-3	-	TRBJ2-2	CASRGLAVNTGELFF	TGTGCCAGCCGGGGACTAGCGGTTAACACCGGGGAGCTGTTTTTT
-	TRBV28	-	TRBJ2-7	CASSLSGAARDEQYF	TGTGCCAGCAGTTTATCAGGGGCGGCGAGGGACGAGCAGTACTTC
-	TRBV12-5	once	TRBJ1-2	CASGFWNGYTF	TGTGCTAGTGGATTTTGGAATGGCTACACCTTC
TRBD2	TRBV5-1	-	TRBJ2-1	CASSLEGRAGNEQFF	TGCGCCAGCAGCTTGGAGGGGAGGGCGGGCAATGAGCAGTTCTTC